This entry lists 19 T cell receptor beta chains sequenced from one sample in a study of T-cell memory formation after mild COVID-19. Each CDR3 protein is one row after TCRdb ran MiXCR on the 5' RACE reads. This table has 300,000 to 400,000 distinct CDR3 sequences, about 21% appearing once. Sequencing input: PBMCs or a T cell subset sorted from them (not recorded which). These TCRs come from an adult woman who had mild COVID-19 (a few samples of this study predate the infection). Cell type and time point are not known.

This rearrangement joins TRBV7-8 to TRBJ1-4, with a possible D match to TRBD1 (6 bases). This CDR3 spans 19 amino acids. Trimming took off 5 bases at V and 4 bases at J, with 26 bases between the two ends. Per germline, CDR1 SGHVS and CDR2 FQNEAQ. Written as DNA, the CDR3 is TGTGCCAGCAGCCCAACGTACGGGACGACCAGGGGAATTAATGAAAAACTGTTTTTT. It translates to CASSPTYGTTRGINEKLFF.

The chain recombines TRBV20-1 with TRBJ1-4; 7 bases map to TRBD1. Trimming took 5 bases from V and 8 from J; bases not matched to a gene: 14. The length of the CDR3 is 15 residues. Germline-derived CDR1 and CDR2 are DFQATT and SNEGSKA (reference sequence). DNA for the CDR3: TGCAGTGCTCGAGTCCGGGACAGCCGAGGGGAAAAACTGTTTTTT. This gives the protein CSARVRDSRGEKLFF.

This clonotype was seen only a few times. This rearrangement joins TRBV5-1 to TRBJ1-1; 7 bases map to TRBD1. Germline lookup yields CDR1 SGHRS and CDR2 YFSETQ. V lost 1 base, J lost 0 bases, and 6 bases stayed unmatched. The CDR3 is 16 amino acids. Here the CDR3 DNA reads TGCGCCAGCAGCTTGAACCCCCAGGGGGTGAACACTGAAGCTTTCTTT. It encodes CASSLNPQGVNTEAFF.

The rearrangement links TRBV14 to TRBJ2-5; maybe TRBD1 (7 bases). The CDR3 is 16 amino acids. V lost 4 bases and J 0 bases, leaving 15 bases between the germline ends. Germline V lookup: CDR1 SGHDN, CDR2 FVKESK. CDR3 sequence (DNA): TGTGCCAGCAGCCTCAGGGGGGCCTTCTACCAAGAGACCCAGTACTTC. This gives the protein CASSLRGAFYQETQYF.

This chain connects TRBV5-6 to TRBJ2-3, with TRBD1 matching 7 bases. Germline lookup yields CDR1 SGHDT and CDR2 YYEEEE. Losses at the gene ends were 3 bases for V and 5 bases for J; bases not matched to a gene: 9. This CDR3 has 15 amino acids. The CDR3 reads CASSSMGQLRDTQYF. CDR3 nucleotides: TGTGCCAGCAGCTCGATGGGACAGCTCAGAGATACGCAGTATTTT.

This clonotype has a handful of counts. V is TRBV20-1 and J is TRBJ1-2; 7 nucleotides match TRBD1. In germline, CDR1 is DFQATT, CDR2 SNEGSKA (reference sequence). J was trimmed by 7 bases and V by 2 bases; bases with no gene match: 13. CDR3 length: 15 residues. Here the CDR3 reads CSARPTDRVTSGYTF. The CDR3 region has the DNA TGCAGTGCTAGACCAACCGACAGGGTGACAAGTGGCTACACCTTC.

This clonotype was counted many times. The chain combines TRBV9 with TRBJ2-7; 9 bases fit TRBD1. J was trimmed by 5 bases and V by 3 bases; bases with no gene match: 6. CDR1 and CDR2 (germline): SGDLS, YYNGEE. The CDR3 runs to 14 residues. The CDR3 loop is CASSAPWTGDEQYF. As DNA, the CDR3 is TGTGCCAGCAGCGCGCCCTGGACAGGGGACGAGCAGTACTTC.

The genes are TRBV5-6 and TRBJ2-7; D might be TRBD2 (6 bases). The germline V gene has CDR1 SGHDT and CDR2 YYEEEE. V was cut by 4 bases and J by 0 bases, with 8 bases left in between. The length of the CDR3 is 13 residues. For the CDR3, the DNA is TGTGCCAGCAGCGCGGGGAACTCCTACGAGCAGTACTTC. It translates to CASSAGNSYEQYF.

This clonotype was seen only a few times. This chain links TRBV6-5 with TRBJ1-2, with D perhaps matching TRBD1 (6 bases). This CDR3 is 13 amino acids long. V lost 6 bases to trimming and J lost 5 bases, with 13 bases between them. CDR1 and CDR2 (germline): MNHEY, SVGAGI. The chain's CDR3 is CASSKLDSYGYTF. The CDR3, as DNA: TGTGCCAGCAGCAAATTGGACAGTTATGGCTACACCTTC.

This clonotype was seen at least ten times. The rearrangement uses TRBV19 and TRBJ2-2; D is undetermined. CDR1 and CDR2 from the germline V gene are LNHDA and SQIVND (reference sequence). Between the trimmed V and J ends, which lost 7 bases and 1 base, there was a span of 10 bases. CDR3 length equals 14 residues. The CDR3 reads CASNSLGNTGELFF. The CDR3 DNA reads TGTGCCAGTAATTCACTGGGGAACACCGGGGAGCTGTTTTTT. Supplemented by reference TRBV19 and TRBJ2-2, the full variable domain reads DGGITQSPKYLFRKEGQNVTLSCEQNLNHDAMYWYRQDPGQGLRLIYYSQIVNDFQKGDIAEGYSVSREKKESFPLTVTSAQKNPTAFYLCASNSLGNTGELFFGEGSRLTVL.

This clonotype was seen many times. The rearrangement uses TRBV7-6 and TRBJ2-1, with 13 bases aligning to TRBD2. The CDR3 is 18 amino acids. Germline lookup yields CDR1 SGHVS and CDR2 FNYEAQ. J was trimmed by 9 bases and V by 2 bases; bases with no gene match: 13. CDR3 DNA sequence: TGTGCCAGCAGCTTAACACTAATGACTAGCGGGGGGAGGGCTGAGCAGTTCTTC. This codes for CASSLTLMTSGGRAEQFF.

The chain combines TRBV12-3 or TRBV12-4 with TRBJ1-5; D might be TRBD1 (5 bases). CDR3 length: 17 residues. Trimming took off 1 base at V and 0 bases at J, with 13 bases between the two ends. For the CDR3, the DNA is TGTGCCAGCAGTTTAGGGGGCCAGACTATTAGCAATCAGCCCCAGCATTTT. As protein: CASSLGGQTISNQPQHF.

This clonotype was observed a handful of times. The chain links TRBV30 to TRBJ2-3; D possibly matches TRBD1 or TRBD2 (5 bases each). The CDR3 spans 15 residues. Between the trimmed V and J ends, which lost 1 base and 1 base, there was a span of 12 bases. Germline CDR1 GTSNPN, CDR2 SVGIG (reference sequence). The CDR3 reads CAWSAGALGTDTQYF. As DNA, the CDR3 is TGTGCCTGGAGTGCCGGGGCGCTTGGCACAGATACGCAGTATTTT.

The rearrangement uses TRBV7-6 and TRBJ1-4; weak D call: TRBD1 (5 bases). Trimming shortened V by 5 bases and J by 0 bases, and 22 bases separated the two germline ends. Looked up from germline, CDR1 is SGHVS and CDR2 is FNYEAQ. CDR3 length: 19 amino acids. This chain's CDR3 is CASSERSSGTLATNEKLFF. CDR3 coding DNA: TGTGCCAGCAGCGAAAGATCGTCGGGGACCTTAGCAACTAATGAAAAACTGTTTTTT.

The chain couples TRBV24-1 to TRBJ2-5; TRBD1 matches at 11 bases. The V segment lost 3 bases and the J segment 9 bases; nucleotides outside the gene matches: 8. Germline CDR1 and CDR2: KGHDR and SFDVKD. This CDR3 contains 15 residues. CDR3 sequence: CATSDPGTGGRAQYF. DNA for the CDR3: TGTGCCACCAGTGATCCAGGGACAGGGGGAAGGGCCCAGTACTTC.

The chain links TRBV7-9 to TRBJ2-5; a possible D gene is TRBD1 (6 bases). This CDR3 spans 14 amino acids. The germline V gene has CDR1 SEHNR and CDR2 FQNEAQ (reference sequence). V was cut by 5 bases and J by 2 bases, with 12 bases left in between. CDR3 protein: CASSRQEEQETQYF. Here the CDR3 DNA reads TGTGCCAGCAGCAGACAGGAGGAACAAGAGACCCAGTACTTC.

This chain connects TRBV15 to TRBJ2-7; no clear D. CDR3 length: 15 residues. The V and J ends lost 3 bases and 3 bases respectively, with 15 bases between them. Germline loops: CDR1 LNHNV, CDR2 YYDKDF (reference sequence). The CDR3 region has the DNA TGTGCCACCAGCAGCCCAAAGACACCTTTCTACGAGCAGTACTTC. It specifies CATSSPKTPFYEQYF.

This clonotype appeared a few times. J is TRBJ2-1 and V is TRBV11-3, with 10 bases matching TRBD2. CDR3 length: 16 amino acids. Per germline, CDR1 SGHNT and CDR2 YENEEA. V shed 1 base, J shed 9 bases, and the junction held 9 bases outside the gene matches. The CDR3 sequence is CASSLAASGRASEQFF. CDR3 DNA: TGTGCCAGCAGCTTAGCTGCAAGCGGGAGGGCCTCTGAGCAGTTCTTC.

Concerning this clonotype itself: This may be a read error, as it is one base from a much larger clone. J is TRBJ2-3 and V is TRBV2; 9 bases are shared with TRBD2. Germline-derived CDR1 and CDR2 are SNHLY and FYNNEI. This CDR3 region has 15 residues. The CDR3 DNA sequence: TGTGGCAGCAGTGATGGGACTAGCCCCACAGATACGCAGTATTTT. Encoded protein: CGSSDGTSPTDTQYF. Based on the CDR3 plus reference TRBV2 and TRBJ2-3, the full variable domain is EPEVTQTPSHQVTQMGQEVILRCVPISNHLYFYWYRQILGQKVEFLVSFYNNEISEKSEIFDDQFSVERPDGSNFTLKIRSTKLEDSAMYFCGSSDGTSPTDTQYFGPGTRLTVL.